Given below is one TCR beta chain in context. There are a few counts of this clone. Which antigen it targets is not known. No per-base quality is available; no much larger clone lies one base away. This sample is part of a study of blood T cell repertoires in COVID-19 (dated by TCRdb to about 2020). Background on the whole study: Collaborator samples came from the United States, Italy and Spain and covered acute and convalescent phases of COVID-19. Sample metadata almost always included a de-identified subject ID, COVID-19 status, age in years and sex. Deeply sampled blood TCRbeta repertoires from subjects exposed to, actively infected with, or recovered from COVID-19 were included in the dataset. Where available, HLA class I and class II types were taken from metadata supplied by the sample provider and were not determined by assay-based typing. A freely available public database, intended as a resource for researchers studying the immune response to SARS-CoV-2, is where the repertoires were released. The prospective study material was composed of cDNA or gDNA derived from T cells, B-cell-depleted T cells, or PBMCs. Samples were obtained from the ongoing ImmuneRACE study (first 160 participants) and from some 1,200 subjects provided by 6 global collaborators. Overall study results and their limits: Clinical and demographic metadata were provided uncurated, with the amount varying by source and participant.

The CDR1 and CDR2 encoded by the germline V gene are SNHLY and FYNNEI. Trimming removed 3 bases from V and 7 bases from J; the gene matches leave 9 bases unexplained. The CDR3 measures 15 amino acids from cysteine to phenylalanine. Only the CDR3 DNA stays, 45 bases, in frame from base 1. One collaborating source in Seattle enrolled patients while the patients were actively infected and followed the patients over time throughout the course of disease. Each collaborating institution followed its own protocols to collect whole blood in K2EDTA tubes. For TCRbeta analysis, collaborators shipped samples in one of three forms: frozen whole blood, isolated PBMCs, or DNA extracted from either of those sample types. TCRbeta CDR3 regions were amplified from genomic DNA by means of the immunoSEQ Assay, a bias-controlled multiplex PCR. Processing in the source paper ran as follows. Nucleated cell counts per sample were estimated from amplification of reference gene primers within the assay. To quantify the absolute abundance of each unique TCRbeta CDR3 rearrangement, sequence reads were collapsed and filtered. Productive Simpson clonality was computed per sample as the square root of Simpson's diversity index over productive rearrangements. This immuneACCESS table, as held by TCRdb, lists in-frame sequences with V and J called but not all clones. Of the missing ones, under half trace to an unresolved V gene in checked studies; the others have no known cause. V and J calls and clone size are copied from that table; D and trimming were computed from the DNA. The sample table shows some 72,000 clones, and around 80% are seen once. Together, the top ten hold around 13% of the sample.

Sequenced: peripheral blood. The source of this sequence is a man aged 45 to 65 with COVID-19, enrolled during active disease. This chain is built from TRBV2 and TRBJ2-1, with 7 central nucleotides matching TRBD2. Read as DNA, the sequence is TGTGCCAGCAGTGACTACGGGGAGGGCCGAAATGAGCAGTTCTTC. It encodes CASSDYGEGRNEQFF.